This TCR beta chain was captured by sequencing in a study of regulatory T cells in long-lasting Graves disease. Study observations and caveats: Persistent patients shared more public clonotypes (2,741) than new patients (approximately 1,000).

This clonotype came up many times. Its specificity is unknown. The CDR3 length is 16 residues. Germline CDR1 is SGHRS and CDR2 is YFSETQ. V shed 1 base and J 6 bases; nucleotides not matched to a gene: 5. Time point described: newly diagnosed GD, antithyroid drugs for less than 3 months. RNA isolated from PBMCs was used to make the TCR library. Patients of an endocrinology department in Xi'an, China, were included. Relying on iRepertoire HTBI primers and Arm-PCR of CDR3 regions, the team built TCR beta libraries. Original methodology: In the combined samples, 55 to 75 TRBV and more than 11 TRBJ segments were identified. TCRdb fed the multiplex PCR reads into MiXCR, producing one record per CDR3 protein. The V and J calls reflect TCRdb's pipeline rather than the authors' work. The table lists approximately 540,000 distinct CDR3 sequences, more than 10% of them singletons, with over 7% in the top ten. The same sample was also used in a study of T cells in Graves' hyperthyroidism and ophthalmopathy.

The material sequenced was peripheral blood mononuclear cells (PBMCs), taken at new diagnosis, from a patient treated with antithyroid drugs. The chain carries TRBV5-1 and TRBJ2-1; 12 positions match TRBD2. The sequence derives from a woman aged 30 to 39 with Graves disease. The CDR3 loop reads CASSLMTSGSVNEQFF. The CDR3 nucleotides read TGCGCCAGCAGCTTGATGACTAGCGGGAGCGTCAATGAGCAGTTCTTC.